This passage covers 21 T cell receptor beta chains from one sample sequenced in a study of T-cell reconstitution after alpha-beta-depleted transplantation in children. This sample's TCRbeta library carried unique molecular identifier barcodes. TCRdb processed the PCR reads anew with MiXCR; each CDR3 protein has one entry. In the table there are about a million distinct CDR3 sequences, about 29% of which are singletons. The material sequenced was PBMCs, mostly from graft donor cells, taken 360 days after TCRalphabeta/CD19-depleted stem cell transplant. These receptor sequences come from a boy younger than two who had a stem cell transplant for SCID, so the T cells may come from the graft donor.

As to this clonotype: This CDR3 is missing its conserved last phenylalanine or tryptophan, likely due to a read error. The V gene is TRBV2, the J gene TRBJ2-1; 11 nucleotides match TRBD2. The CDR3 is made up of 17 amino acids. Trimming took 6 bases from V and 0 from J; bases not matched to a gene: 7. In germline, CDR1 is SNHLY, CDR2 FYNNEI. The CDR3 is CASSQPTSGASYNEQFL. The CDR3 DNA follows: TGTGCCAGCAGCCAACCGACTAGCGGGGCCTCCTACAATGAGCAGTTCCTC.

This clonotype was seen more than once but under ten times. This rearrangement joins TRBV10-3 to TRBJ2-1; D might be TRBD1 or TRBD2, each matching 5 bases. The CDR3 is made up of 16 amino acids. Germline loops: CDR1 ENHRY, CDR2 SYGVKD. Trimming took off 3 bases at V and 4 bases at J, with 16 bases between the two ends. In nucleotides, the CDR3 is TGTGCCATCAGTGAAAGGGGATTGGGGGTGTACAATGAGCAGTTCTTC. Translated: CAISERGLGVYNEQFF.

The chain is built from TRBV18 and TRBJ2-3, with TRBD2 as a possible D gene (5 bases). Trimming took 2 bases from V and 3 from J, leaving 9 bases between them. Looked up from germline, CDR1 is KGHSH and CDR2 is LQKENI. The CDR3 has 14 amino acids. Written as DNA, the CDR3 is TGTGCCAGCTCACCATATCCGGGAACAGATACGCAGTATTTT. It yields the protein CASSPYPGTDTQYF.

The table lists this clonotype with a few counts. The V and J genes are TRBV28 and TRBJ2-1; perhaps D is TRBD1 or TRBD2 (5 bases each). With 3 bases removed from V and 0 bases from J, the gap between germline ends came to 12 bases. CDR3 length: 16 residues. The germline gives CDR1 MDHEN, CDR2 SYDVKM. CDR3 DNA: TGTGCCAGCAGTTTTGTGGGGACGGGCTCCTACAATGAGCAGTTCTTC. It codes for CASSFVGTGSYNEQFF. The variable domain in full, with the rest retrieved from reference TRBV28 and TRBJ2-1, is DVKVTQSSRYLVKRTGEKVFLECVQDMDHENMFWYRQDPGLGLRLIYFSYDVKMKEKGDIPEGYSVSREKKERFSLILESASTNQTSMYLCASSFVGTGSYNEQFFGPGTRLTVL.

The rearrangement joins TRBV11-2 to TRBJ2-3; the D gene is possibly TRBD2 (5 bases). Germline V lookup: CDR1 SGHAT, CDR2 FQNNGV. There are 16 residues in the CDR3. The ends were cut back, 0 bases at V and 1 base at J, with 11 bases in the middle. CDR3 nucleotides: TGTGCCAGCAGCTTAGAAGGCGGGTTCGGCACAGATACGCAGTATTTT. The encoded protein is CASSLEGGFGTDTQYF.

This clonotype showed up just a few times. The chain employs TRBV6-6 and TRBJ2-7; TRBD1 matches 9 bases. Germline lookup yields CDR1 MNHNY and CDR2 SVGAGI (reference sequence). The CDR3 sequence is 13 residues long. The V gene end was trimmed by 5 bases and the J gene end by 6 bases; junction bases not matched to a gene: 5. The CDR3 here is CASSKGQGGEQYF. CDR3 bases: TGTGCCAGCAGTAAGGGACAGGGAGGCGAGCAGTACTTC.

DNA of the CDR3: TGTGCCAGCAGCTCCCTTACAGGGACCAACACAGATACGCAGTATTTT. Amino acids: CASSSLTGTNTDTQYF. The chain links TRBV5-4 to TRBJ2-3; tentatively, D is TRBD1 (6 bases). The length of the CDR3 is 16 residues. V was trimmed by 3 bases and J by 2 bases, leaving 16 bases between them. Looked up from germline, CDR1 is SGHNT and CDR2 is YYREEE (reference sequence).

This chain connects TRBV6-1 to TRBJ2-7; TRBD1 matches 8 bases. Germline assignment: CDR1 MNHNS and CDR2 SASEGT. This CDR3 region has 16 residues. The V segment lost 7 bases and the J segment 7 bases; nucleotides outside the gene matches: 18. The CDR3 sequence: CASTPNFGQGDYEQYF. The CDR3 bases are TGTGCCAGCACCCCAAACTTCGGACAGGGTGACTATGAGCAGTACTTC.

The V gene is TRBV12-3 or TRBV12-4, the J gene TRBJ1-1, with D tentatively TRBD1 (5 bases). The CDR3 sequence is 11 residues long. The ends were cut back, 9 bases at V and 12 bases at J, with 17 bases in the middle. CDR3: CASWVGGVTFF. The CDR3 nucleotides are TGTGCCAGTTGGGTGGGGGGTGTAACTTTCTTT.

Only a few counts were recorded for this clonotype. The junction and the germline gene differ at one end; a read error may be behind it. This rearrangement joins TRBV28 to TRBJ1-2; D not certain. The CDR3 totals 12 residues. Per the germline V gene, CDR1 is MDHEN and CDR2 is SYDVKM. The chain's CDR3 is CASTSSLGGYTF. For the CDR3, the DNA is TGTGCCAGCACCTCGTCACTTGGTGGCTACACTTTC.

The chain carries TRBV12-3 or TRBV12-4 and TRBJ2-5, with D possibly matching TRBD1 (6 bases). The CDR3 is made up of 15 amino acids. Trimming removed 6 bases from V and 1 base from J, with 15 bases in between. CDR3 region: CASSQVGTIQETQYF. DNA of the CDR3: TGTGCCAGCAGCCAAGTCGGGACAATCCAAGAGACCCAGTACTTC.

This rearrangement joins TRBV12-3 or TRBV12-4 to TRBJ2-7; TRBD2 matches 12 bases. The CDR3 has 16 residues. With 5 bases clipped from V and 6 bases from J, the junction kept 11 bases outside the gene matches. This CDR3 is CASSGSPTSGGPEQYF. In DNA, the CDR3 is TGTGCCAGCAGTGGGTCACCGACTAGCGGGGGACCCGAGCAGTACTTC.

This clonotype occurred a few times. The rearrangement uses TRBV7-9 and TRBJ1-1, with D maybe TRBD1 (5 bases). Germline V gene data show CDR1 as SEHNR and CDR2 as FQNEAQ (reference sequence). The CDR3 is made up of 14 amino acids. The V end was cut by 1 base, the J end by 6 bases, with 12 bases between. The CDR3 protein is CASSLGGGVAEAFF. CDR3 DNA sequence: TGTGCCAGCAGCTTAGGGGGGGGGGTCGCTGAAGCTTTCTTT.

The chain joins TRBV28 to TRBJ2-3; possibly TRBD1 for D (5 bases). V shed 2 bases and J shed 2 bases, with 11 bases lying between them. The germline CDR1 and CDR2 sequences are MDHEN and SYDVKM. The CDR3 contains 15 residues. The CDR3 nucleotides read TGTGCCAGCAGTTTAATGCAGGGTACCACAGATACGCAGTATTTT. The encoded protein is CASSLMQGTTDTQYF.

This clonotype appeared many times. A read error may produce the germline difference seen at one junction end. V gene TRBV7-9 combines with J gene TRBJ2-3; no clear D. Germline CDR1 and CDR2: SEHNR and FQNEAQ (reference sequence). The CDR3 consists of 12 residues. The CDR3 spells CASSLLRDTQYF. CDR3 nucleotide sequence: TGCGCCAGCAGCTTGCTTCGGGATACGCAGTATTTT.

The table lists this clonotype with a few counts. The rearrangement uses TRBV11-2 and TRBJ2-3; possible D gene TRBD2, 6 bases. Germline loops: CDR1 SGHAT, CDR2 FQNNGV. The ends were cut back, 0 bases at V and 5 bases at J, with 9 bases in the middle. The CDR3 runs to 14 residues. CDR3 nucleotide sequence: TGTGCCAGCAGCTTAGATTCCGGGAGAGATACGCAGTATTTT. It translates to CASSLDSGRDTQYF.

This clonotype was recorded at least ten times. This CDR3 reads CSAREAGDGANVLTF. As DNA, the CDR3 is TGCAGTGCTAGAGAGGCGGGGGACGGGGCCAACGTCCTGACTTTC. The V and J genes are TRBV20-1 and TRBJ2-6; 7 bases align to TRBD2. The germline gives CDR1 DFQATT, CDR2 SNEGSKA (reference sequence). Trimming removed 0 bases from V and 4 bases from J; junction bases left unmatched: 3. The CDR3 extends over 15 amino acids.

This clonotype occurred a few times. The V call is TRBV5-6, the J call TRBJ1-2; 7 bases align to TRBD1. Germline assignment: CDR1 SGHDT and CDR2 YYEEEE. V dropped 5 bases and J dropped 4; count of bases not matched to a gene: 11. The CDR3 consists of 15 residues. The CDR3, as DNA: TGTGCCAGCAGGACGACCGGGACAGCGCGCTATGGCTACACCTTC. Translation: CASRTTGTARYGYTF.

V gene TRBV7-3 combines with J gene TRBJ2-1; the match to TRBD2 covers 12 bases. Germline loops: CDR1 SGHTA, CDR2 FQGTGA. V lost 4 bases to trimming and J lost 4 bases; unmatched junction nucleotides: 8. This CDR3 is 17 amino acids long. The CDR3: CASSYGGLAGRYNEQFF. The CDR3, as DNA: TGTGCCAGCAGCTATGGTGGACTAGCGGGGAGGTACAATGAGCAGTTCTTC.

J is TRBJ2-2 and V is TRBV13, with 10 bases matching TRBD2. Germline V CDR1 and CDR2: PRHDT, FYEKMQ (reference sequence). Losses at the gene ends were 5 bases for V and 3 bases for J; bases not matched to a gene: 6. CDR3 length: 16 residues. The CDR3 here is CASSILAGKDTGELFF. The CDR3 nucleotides are TGTGCCAGCAGCATACTAGCGGGGAAGGACACCGGGGAGCTGTTTTTT.

This clonotype has only a few counts. The chain links TRBV7-9 to TRBJ2-5, with D perhaps TRBD2 (5 bases). The CDR3 has 14 residues. The V end lost 7 bases, the J end lost 4 bases, and 16 bases lay between the germline ends. Germline V gives CDR1 SEHNR, CDR2 FQNEAQ (reference sequence). Written as DNA, the CDR3 is TGTGCCAGCATTAGCCGGCAGGCGGGAGAGACCCAGTACTTC. It is translated as CASISRQAGETQYF.